The clone carrying this T cell receptor beta chain was seen more than once but under ten times. Its antigen remains unidentified. The sample originates from a study of CD8+CD57+ T cells in acquired aplastic anemia. The germline CDR1 and CDR2 sequences are LNHNV and YYDKDF (reference sequence). Trimming stripped 2 bases from V and 7 bases from J, with 11 bases between. The CDR3 is made up of 13 amino acids. Study observations and caveats: Researchers reported that CD8+ Simpson's diversity was not significantly different in patients versus controls. Roughly 30 sequences, all CD8+ CDR3, were shared between patients and controls.

Researchers used genomic DNA as the template to profile TCR beta VDJ and CDR3. Using its own MiXCR run on the reads, TCRdb lists one record per CDR3 protein. This table holds about 58,000 distinct CDR3 sequences, approximately 50% found once. For sequencing, patients were chosen who had shown expansion of CD8+CD57+ cells by flow cytometry. Patients, without exception, had severe acquired aplastic anemia. All patients were therapy-naive when blood was sampled. The sample comprised sorted CD4+, CD8+, or CD8+CD57+ T cells (not recorded which) from PBMCs. V and J are TRBV15 and TRBJ1-1; no clear D gene. This receptor was identified in a human donor with aplastic anemia. Here the CDR3 reads CATSRKVTFEAFF. CDR3 nucleotides: TGTGCCACCAGCAGAAAGGTCACATTTGAAGCTTTCTTT.